The 3 T cell receptor beta chains given below trace back to one sample, sequenced in a study of blood T cell repertoires in COVID-19. Data came from immunoSEQ multiplex PCR; TCRdb stores just in-frame clones and leaves some out. This sample carries 95,000 to 110,000 clones, about 90% of them seen once, and the ten largest clones take approximately 6.2%. Sequenced input: peripheral blood. The receptor source for this set is a human donor in a cohort sampled during active COVID-19.

A single count supports this clone. The rearrangement joins TRBV5-4 to TRBJ2-2; 8 nucleotides line up with TRBD1. The CDR3 has 15 residues. V shed 2 bases, J shed 2 bases, and the junction held 2 bases outside the gene matches. Germline V gene sequence: CDR1 SGHNT, CDR2 YYREEE (reference sequence). CDR3 region: CASSFGQGNTGELFF. The CDR3 DNA is TGTGCCAGCAGCTTTGGACAGGGAAACACCGGGGAGCTGTTTTTT.

The chain links TRBV9 to TRBJ1-4; D call uncertain. V shed 7 bases and J shed 5 bases, with 9 bases lying between them. Germline CDR1 and CDR2: SGDLS and YYNGEE. This CDR3 region has 12 residues. The CDR3 DNA follows: TGTGCCAGCGGGCAGATAAATGAAAAACTGTTTTTT. It is translated as CASGQINEKLFF.

The V gene is TRBV19, the J gene TRBJ2-1; TRBD1 matches 11 bases. The CDR3 has 14 residues. Germline-derived CDR1 and CDR2 are LNHDA and SQIVND (reference sequence). The V and J ends lost 7 bases and 9 bases, in that order; junction bases with no gene match: 8. CDR3 sequence (DNA): TGTGCCAGTACCCTCGGACAGGGGGCAGGTGAGCAGTTCTTC. Residues: CASTLGQGAGEQFF.